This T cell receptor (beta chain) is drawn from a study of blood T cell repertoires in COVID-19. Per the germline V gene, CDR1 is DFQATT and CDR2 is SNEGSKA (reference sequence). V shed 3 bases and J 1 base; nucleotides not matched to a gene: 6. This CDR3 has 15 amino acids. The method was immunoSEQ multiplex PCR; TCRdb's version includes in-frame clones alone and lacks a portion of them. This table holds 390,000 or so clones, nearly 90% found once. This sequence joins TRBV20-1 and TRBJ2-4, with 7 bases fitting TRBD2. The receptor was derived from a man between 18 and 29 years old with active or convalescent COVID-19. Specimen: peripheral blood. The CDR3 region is CSASYAGEAKNIQYF. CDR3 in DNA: TGCAGTGCTAGTTACGCGGGAGAGGCCAAAAACATTCAGTACTTC.